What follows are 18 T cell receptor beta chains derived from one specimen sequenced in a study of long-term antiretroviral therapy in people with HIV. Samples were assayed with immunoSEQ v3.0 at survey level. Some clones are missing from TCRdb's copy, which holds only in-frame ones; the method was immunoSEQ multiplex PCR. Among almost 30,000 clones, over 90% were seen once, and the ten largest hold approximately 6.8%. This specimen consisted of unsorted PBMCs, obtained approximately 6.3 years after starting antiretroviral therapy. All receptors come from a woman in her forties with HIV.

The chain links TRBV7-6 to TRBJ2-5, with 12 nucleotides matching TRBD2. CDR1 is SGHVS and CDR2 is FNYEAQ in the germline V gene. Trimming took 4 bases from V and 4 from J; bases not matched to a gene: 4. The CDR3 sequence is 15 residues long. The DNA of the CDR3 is TGTGCCAGCAGCTATCCGGGACTAGCGGGAGAGACCCAGTACTTC. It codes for CASSYPGLAGETQYF.

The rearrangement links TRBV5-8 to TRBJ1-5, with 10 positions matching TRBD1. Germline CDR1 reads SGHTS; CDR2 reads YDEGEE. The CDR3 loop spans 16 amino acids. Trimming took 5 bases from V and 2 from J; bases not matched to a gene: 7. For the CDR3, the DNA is TGTGCCAGCAGGTACACTGGGACAGGGGGCAATCAGCCCCAGCATTTT. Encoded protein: CASRYTGTGGNQPQHF.

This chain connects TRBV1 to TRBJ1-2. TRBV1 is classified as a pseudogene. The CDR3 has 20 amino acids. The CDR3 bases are TGCACCAGCAGCCAAGATAGAGCGCTAACAAAACTAACCCCCTTGGGAGGCTACACCTTC. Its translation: CTSSQDRALTKLTPLGGYTF.

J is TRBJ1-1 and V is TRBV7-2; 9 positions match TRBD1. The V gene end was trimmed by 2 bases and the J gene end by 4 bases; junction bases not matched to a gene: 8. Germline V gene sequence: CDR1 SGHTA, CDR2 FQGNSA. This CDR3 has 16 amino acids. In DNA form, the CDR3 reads TGTGCCAGCAGCTTACAACTACAGGGGGCTGGCACTGAAGCTTTCTTT. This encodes CASSLQLQGAGTEAFF.

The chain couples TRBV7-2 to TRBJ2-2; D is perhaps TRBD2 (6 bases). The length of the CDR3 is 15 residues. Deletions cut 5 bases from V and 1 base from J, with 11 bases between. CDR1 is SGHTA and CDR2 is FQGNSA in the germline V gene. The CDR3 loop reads CASSRGAGNTGELFF. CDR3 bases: TGTGCCAGCAGCCGTGGAGCGGGGAACACCGGGGAGCTGTTTTTT.

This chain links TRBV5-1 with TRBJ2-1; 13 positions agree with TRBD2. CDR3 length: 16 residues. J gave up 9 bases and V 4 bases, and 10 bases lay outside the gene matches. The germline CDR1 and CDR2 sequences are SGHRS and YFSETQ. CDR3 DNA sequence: TGCGCCAGCAGCCCCGAACTAGCGGGGGGGCCCGGTGAGCAGTTCTTC. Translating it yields CASSPELAGGPGEQFF.

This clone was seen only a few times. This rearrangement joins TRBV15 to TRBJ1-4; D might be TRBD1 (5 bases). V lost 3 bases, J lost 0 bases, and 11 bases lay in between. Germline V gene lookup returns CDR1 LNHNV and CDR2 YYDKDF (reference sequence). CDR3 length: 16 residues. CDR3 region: CATSSPGHTTNEKLFF. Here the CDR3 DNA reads TGTGCCACCAGCAGCCCAGGACATACAACTAATGAAAAACTGTTTTTT.

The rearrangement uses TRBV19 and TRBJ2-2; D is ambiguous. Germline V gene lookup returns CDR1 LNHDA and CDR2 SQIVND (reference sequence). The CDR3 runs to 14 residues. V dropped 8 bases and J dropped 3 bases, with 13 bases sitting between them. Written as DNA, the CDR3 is TGTGCCAGTTTGACCTCGACTTACACCGGGGAGCTGTTTTTT. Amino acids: CASLTSTYTGELFF. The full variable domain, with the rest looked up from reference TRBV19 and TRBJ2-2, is DGGITQSPKYLFRKEGQNVTLSCEQNLNHDAMYWYRQDPGQGLRLIYYSQIVNDFQKGDIAEGYSVSREKKESFPLTVTSAQKNPTAFYLCASLTSTYTGELFFGEGSRLTVL.

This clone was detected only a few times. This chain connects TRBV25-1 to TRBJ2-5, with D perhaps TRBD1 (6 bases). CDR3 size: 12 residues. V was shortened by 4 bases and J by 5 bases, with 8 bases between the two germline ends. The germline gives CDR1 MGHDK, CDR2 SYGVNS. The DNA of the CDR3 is TGTGCCAGCAGTGGGGGGCGGGAGACCCAGTACTTC. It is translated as CASSGGRETQYF.

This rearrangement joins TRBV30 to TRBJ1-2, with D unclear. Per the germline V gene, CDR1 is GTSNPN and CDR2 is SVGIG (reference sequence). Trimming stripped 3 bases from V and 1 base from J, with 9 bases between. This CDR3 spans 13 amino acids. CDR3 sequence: CAWSLPGNYGYTF. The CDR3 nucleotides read TGTGCCTGGAGCCTGCCCGGTAACTATGGCTACACCTTC.

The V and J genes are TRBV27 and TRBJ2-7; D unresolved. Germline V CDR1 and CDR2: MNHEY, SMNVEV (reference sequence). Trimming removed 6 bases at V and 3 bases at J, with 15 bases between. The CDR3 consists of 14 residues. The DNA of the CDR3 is TGTGCCAGCAGCCCTCGAGCCGCTCTCTACGAGCAGTACTTC. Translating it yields CASSPRAALYEQYF.

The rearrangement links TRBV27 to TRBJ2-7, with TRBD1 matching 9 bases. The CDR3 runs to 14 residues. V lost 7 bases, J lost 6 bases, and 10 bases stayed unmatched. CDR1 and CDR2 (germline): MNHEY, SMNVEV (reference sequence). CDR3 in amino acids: CASTPGQGFREQYF. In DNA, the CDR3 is TGTGCCAGCACCCCGGGACAGGGTTTCCGCGAGCAGTACTTC.

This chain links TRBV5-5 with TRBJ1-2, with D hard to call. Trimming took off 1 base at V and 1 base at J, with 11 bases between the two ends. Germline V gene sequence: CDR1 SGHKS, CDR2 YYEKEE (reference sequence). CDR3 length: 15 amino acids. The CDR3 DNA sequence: TGTGCCAGCAGCTTGTCGGCCGCAGATAACTATGGCTACACCTTC. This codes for CASSLSAADNYGYTF. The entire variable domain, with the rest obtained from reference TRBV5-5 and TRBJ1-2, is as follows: DAGVTQSPTHLIKTRGQQVTLRCSPISGHKSVSWYQQVLGQGPQFIFQYYEKEERGRGNFPDRFSARQFPNYSSELNVNALLLGDSALYLCASSLSAADNYGYTFGSGTRLTVV.

In nucleotides, the CDR3 is TGTGCCAGCAGCCCCCAAGCTATGGGGTCTAATGAAAAACTGTTTTTT. Translating it yields CASSPQAMGSNEKLFF. This chain links TRBV7-9 with TRBJ1-4; D not certain. Germline V lookup: CDR1 SEHNR, CDR2 FQNEAQ (reference sequence). The CDR3 loop spans 16 amino acids. Trimming removed 5 bases from V and 3 bases from J, with 16 bases in between.

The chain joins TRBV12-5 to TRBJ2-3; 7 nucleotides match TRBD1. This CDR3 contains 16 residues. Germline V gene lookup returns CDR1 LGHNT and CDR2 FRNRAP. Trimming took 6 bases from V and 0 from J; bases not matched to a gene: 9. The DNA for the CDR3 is TGTGCTAGTGGGACCGGGACAGACACTAGCACAGATACGCAGTATTTT. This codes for CASGTGTDTSTDTQYF.

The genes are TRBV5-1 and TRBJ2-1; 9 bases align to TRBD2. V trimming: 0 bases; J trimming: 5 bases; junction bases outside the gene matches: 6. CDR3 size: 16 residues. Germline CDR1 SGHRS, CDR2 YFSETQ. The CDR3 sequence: CASSLAALAGNNEQFF. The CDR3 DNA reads TGCGCCAGCAGCTTGGCCGCGCTAGCGGGGAACAATGAGCAGTTCTTC.

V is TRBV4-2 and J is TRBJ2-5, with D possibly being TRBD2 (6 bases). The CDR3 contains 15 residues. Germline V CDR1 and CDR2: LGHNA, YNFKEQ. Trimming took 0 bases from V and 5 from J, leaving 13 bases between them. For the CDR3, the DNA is TGTGCCAGCAGCCAAGAAGCACTCCGGGGGGAGACCCAGTACTTC. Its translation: CASSQEALRGETQYF.

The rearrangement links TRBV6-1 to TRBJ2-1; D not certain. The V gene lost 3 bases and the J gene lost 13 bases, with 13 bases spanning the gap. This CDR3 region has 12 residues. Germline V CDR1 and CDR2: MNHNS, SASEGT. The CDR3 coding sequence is TGTGCCAGCAGTGAGTCCTACTGGGGACAGTTCTTC. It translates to CASSESYWGQFF.